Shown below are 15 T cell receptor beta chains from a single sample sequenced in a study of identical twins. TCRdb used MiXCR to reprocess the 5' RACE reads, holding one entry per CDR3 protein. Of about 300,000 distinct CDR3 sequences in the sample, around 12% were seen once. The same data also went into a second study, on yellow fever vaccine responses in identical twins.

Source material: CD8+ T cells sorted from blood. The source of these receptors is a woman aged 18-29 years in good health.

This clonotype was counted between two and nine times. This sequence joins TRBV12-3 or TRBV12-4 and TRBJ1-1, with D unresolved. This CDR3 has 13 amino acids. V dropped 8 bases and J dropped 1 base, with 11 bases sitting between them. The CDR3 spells CASGLPPNTEAFF. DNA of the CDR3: TGTGCCAGCGGACTCCCCCCGAACACTGAAGCTTTCTTT.

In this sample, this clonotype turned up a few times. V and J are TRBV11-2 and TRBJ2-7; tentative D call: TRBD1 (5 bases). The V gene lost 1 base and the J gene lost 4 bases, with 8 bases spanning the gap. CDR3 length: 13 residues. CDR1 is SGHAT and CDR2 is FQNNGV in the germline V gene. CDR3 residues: CASSLGPGYEQYV. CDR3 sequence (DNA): TGTGCCAGCAGCTTAGGGCCAGGGTACGAGCAGTACGTC.

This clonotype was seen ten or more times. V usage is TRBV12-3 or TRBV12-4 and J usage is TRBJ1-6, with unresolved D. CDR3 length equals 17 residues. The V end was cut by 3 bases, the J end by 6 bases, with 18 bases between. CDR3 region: CASSFLSGSQPNSPLHF. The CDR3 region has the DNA TGTGCCAGCAGTTTCCTGTCGGGAAGCCAACCTAATTCACCCCTCCACTTT.

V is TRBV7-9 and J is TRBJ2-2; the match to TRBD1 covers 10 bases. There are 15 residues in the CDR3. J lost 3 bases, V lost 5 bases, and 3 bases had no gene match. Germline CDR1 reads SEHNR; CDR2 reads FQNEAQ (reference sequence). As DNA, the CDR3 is TGTGCCAGCAGCCGGACAGGGGGAGACACCGGGGAGCTGTTTTTT. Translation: CASSRTGGDTGELFF.

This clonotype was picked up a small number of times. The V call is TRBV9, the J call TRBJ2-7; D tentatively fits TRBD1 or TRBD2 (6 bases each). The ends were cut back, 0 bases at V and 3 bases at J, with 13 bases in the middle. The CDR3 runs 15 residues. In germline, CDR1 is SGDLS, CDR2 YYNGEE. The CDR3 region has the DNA TGTGCCAGCAGCGTAGAAGGGGGGTCAGTCTACGAGCAGTACTTC. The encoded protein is CASSVEGGSVYEQYF.

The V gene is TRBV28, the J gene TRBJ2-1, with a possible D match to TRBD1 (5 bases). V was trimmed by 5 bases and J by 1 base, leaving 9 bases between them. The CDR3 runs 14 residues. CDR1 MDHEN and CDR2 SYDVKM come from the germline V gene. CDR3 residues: CASSVTASYNEQFF. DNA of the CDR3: TGTGCCAGCAGTGTGACAGCATCCTACAATGAGCAGTTCTTC.

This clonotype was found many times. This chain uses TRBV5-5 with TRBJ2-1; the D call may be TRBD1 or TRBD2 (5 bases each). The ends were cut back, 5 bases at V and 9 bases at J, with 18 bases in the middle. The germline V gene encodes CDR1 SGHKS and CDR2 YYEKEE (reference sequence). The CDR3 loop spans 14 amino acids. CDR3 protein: CASRHRGPPSEQFF. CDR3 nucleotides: TGTGCCAGCAGGCACCGGGGCCCTCCGAGTGAGCAGTTCTTC.

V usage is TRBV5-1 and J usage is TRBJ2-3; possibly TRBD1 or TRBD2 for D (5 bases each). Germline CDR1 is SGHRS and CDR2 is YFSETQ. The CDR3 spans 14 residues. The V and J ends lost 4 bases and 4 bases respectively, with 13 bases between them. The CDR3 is CASSPLGEPDTQYF. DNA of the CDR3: TGCGCCAGCAGCCCCCTGGGGGAGCCAGATACGCAGTATTTT. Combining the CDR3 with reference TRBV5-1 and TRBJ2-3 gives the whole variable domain KAGVTQTPRYLIKTRGQQVTLSCSPISGHRSVSWYQQTPGQGLQFLFEYFSETQRNKGNFPGRFSGRQFSNSRSEMNVSTLELGDSALYLCASSPLGEPDTQYFGPGTRLTVL.

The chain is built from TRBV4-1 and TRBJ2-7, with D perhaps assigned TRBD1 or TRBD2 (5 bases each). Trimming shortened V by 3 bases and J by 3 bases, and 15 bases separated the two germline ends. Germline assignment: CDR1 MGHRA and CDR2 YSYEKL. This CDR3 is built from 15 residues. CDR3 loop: CASSQSRDGYYEQYF. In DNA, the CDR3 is TGCGCCAGCAGCCAGAGCCGGGACGGATACTACGAGCAGTACTTC.

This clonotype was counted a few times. Written as DNA, the CDR3 is TGCAGTGCTAGAGATTTGATGGGCGGGAGTTACAATGAGCAGTTCTTC. Protein product: CSARDLMGGSYNEQFF. The chain couples TRBV20-1 to TRBJ2-1; TRBD2 aligns across 7 bases. The V segment lost 0 bases and the J segment 4 bases; nucleotides outside the gene matches: 9. Germline CDR1 reads DFQATT; CDR2 reads SNEGSKA (reference sequence). The CDR3 has 16 residues.

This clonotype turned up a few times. CDR3 region: CASSLATSGSLYYEQYF. The CDR3, as DNA: TGTGCCAGCAGCTTGGCCACTAGCGGGAGTCTTTACTACGAGCAGTACTTC. The chain combines TRBV5-6 with TRBJ2-7; TRBD2 matches at 11 bases. The trim removed 0 bases at V and 3 bases at J, leaving 8 bases unmatched. Germline CDR1 is SGHDT and CDR2 is YYEEEE. The CDR3 runs 17 residues.

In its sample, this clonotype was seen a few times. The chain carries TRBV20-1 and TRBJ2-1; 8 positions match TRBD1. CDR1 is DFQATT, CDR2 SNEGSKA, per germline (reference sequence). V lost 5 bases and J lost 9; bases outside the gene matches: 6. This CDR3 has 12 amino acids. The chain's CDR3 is CSAEDRAVEQFF. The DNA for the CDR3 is TGCAGTGCTGAGGACAGGGCGGTTGAGCAGTTCTTC.

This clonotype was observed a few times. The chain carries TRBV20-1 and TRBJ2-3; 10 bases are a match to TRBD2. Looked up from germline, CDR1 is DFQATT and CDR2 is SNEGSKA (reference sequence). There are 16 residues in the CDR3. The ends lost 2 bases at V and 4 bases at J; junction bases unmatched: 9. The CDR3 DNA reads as TGCAGTGCTAGACGCATAAGCGGGGGGGACTCAGATACGCAGTATTTT. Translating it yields CSARRISGGDSDTQYF.

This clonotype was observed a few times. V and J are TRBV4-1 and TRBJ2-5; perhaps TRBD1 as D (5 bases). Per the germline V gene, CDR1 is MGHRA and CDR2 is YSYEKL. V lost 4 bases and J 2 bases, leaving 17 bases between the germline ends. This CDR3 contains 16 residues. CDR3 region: CASSPAGGQGQETQYF. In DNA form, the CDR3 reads TGCGCCAGCAGCCCTGCCGGTGGGCAGGGACAAGAGACCCAGTACTTC.

The CDR3 DNA reads as TGTGCCAGCGTTAGAACGACAGGGACCAGCACAGATACGCAGTATTTT. Protein: CASVRTTGTSTDTQYF. This chain joins TRBV28 and TRBJ2-3; 7 bases map to TRBD1. CDR3 length: 16 amino acids. V gave up 8 bases and J gave up 0 bases; unmatched junction bases: 11. Germline CDR1 MDHEN, CDR2 SYDVKM.